The entry that follows covers one T cell receptor (beta chain) sequence. The source of the sample is a study of blood T cell repertoires in COVID-19. Study-wide background: From T cells, B-cell-depleted T cells, or PBMCs came the material, which was cDNA or gDNA.

In the original workflow: Amplification from reference gene primers served as the basis for estimated nucleated cell counts. The table came from immunoSEQ multiplex PCR; TCRdb's copy has only in-frame clones and leaves some out. The DNA gave D and trimming, while V, J and clone size come from that table. The sample yields hundreds of thousands of clones, about 79% seen once. This CDR3 has 15 amino acids. Germline CDR1 and CDR2: SGHRS and YFSETQ. Losses at the gene ends were 4 bases for V and 4 bases for J; bases not matched to a gene: 5. This chain uses TRBV5-1 with TRBJ1-5, with 10 positions matching TRBD1. Material for sequencing was peripheral blood. The source of this sequence is a man older than 75 with acute or convalescent COVID-19. CDR3 coding DNA: TGCGCCAGCAGCCCCCTGGGACAGGGGAATCAGCCCCAGCATTTT. Its protein product is CASSPLGQGNQPQHF.